This T cell receptor beta chain was documented in a study of OX40 agonist ivuxolimab in advanced cancers. About the research overall: Dose-escalation subjects each had hepatocellular carcinoma, melanoma, renal cell or head and neck cancer.

For this clone: The antigen is unknown.

Sequencing was performed with immunoSEQ multiplex PCR; in TCRdb, only in-frame clones are kept and a portion is missing. The table includes 46,000 or so clones, about 89% detected once. General study results and limits: At 0.1 to 3.0 mg/kg and by week 6, CD4+ and CD8+ T cells in the blood had expanded clonally.

Per the germline V gene, CDR1 is SGDLS and CDR2 is YYNGEE. The CDR3 totals 22 residues. V was trimmed by 1 base and J by 0 bases, leaving 29 bases between them. The source is an adult with an advanced solid tumor such as melanoma, head and neck, liver or kidney cancer. This sequence joins TRBV9 and TRBJ2-1; unclear D gene. This sample comprised CD4+ or CD8+ T cells sorted from blood, obtained in a trial of the OX40 agonist ivuxolimab. For the CDR3, the DNA is TGTGCCAGCAGCGTATCAGGTATTCAAGTAGCTCCGTCACTTAGCTCCTACAATGAGCAGTTCTTC. Protein product: CASSVSGIQVAPSLSSYNEQFF.